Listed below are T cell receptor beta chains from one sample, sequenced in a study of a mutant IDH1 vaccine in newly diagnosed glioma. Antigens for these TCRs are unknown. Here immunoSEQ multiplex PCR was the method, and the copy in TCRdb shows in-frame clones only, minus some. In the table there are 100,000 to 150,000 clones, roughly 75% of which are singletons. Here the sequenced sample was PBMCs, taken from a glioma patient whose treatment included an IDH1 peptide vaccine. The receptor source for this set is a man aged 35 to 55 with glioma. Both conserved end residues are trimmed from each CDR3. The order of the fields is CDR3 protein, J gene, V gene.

ASTRQRNTEAF,TRBJ1-1,TRBV2
ASSFKNWGNEQF,TRBJ2-1,TRBV27
ASSSPSGGLAGGEQF,TRBJ2-1,TRBV7-2
ASSTGNQPQH,TRBJ1-5,TRBV27
ASSEWGSSYNSPLH,TRBJ1-6,TRBV6-4
ASSRTTSGRGTDTQY,TRBJ2-3,TRBV4-1
ASSSTVGGNTEAF,TRBJ1-1,TRBV7-9
ASSPPGLAGEQY,TRBJ2-7,TRBV7-9
SVADRESSYEQY,TRBJ2-7,TRBV29-1
ASSPSTERNTEAF,TRBJ1-1,TRBV9
ASSVGGPYEQY,TRBJ2-7,TRBV9
ASRESAANEKLF,TRBJ1-4,TRBV6-6
ATSLAQSYNEQF,TRBJ2-1,TRBV28
ASSQDRGEAF,TRBJ1-1,TRBV5-4
ASTPDSSGNTIY,TRBJ1-3,TRBV6-5
ASSTPLHRAQDSPLH,TRBJ1-6,TRBV19
AWRIAGQGNTGELF,TRBJ2-2,TRBV30
ASSGLADYNEQF,TRBJ2-1,TRBV9
ASSDSSRVGEKLF,TRBJ1-4,TRBV6-4
ASSSWERNTDTQY,TRBJ2-3,TRBV19
ASSLISGRTGELF,TRBJ2-2,TRBV5-6
ASSSPQETQY,TRBJ2-5,TRBV28
AISGKTSGPYDLT,TRBJ2-6,TRBV10-3
ASSLALGTANTGELF,TRBJ2-2,TRBV7-9
ASSRDSISYEQY,TRBJ2-7,TRBV6-5
SGSDRAPLYEQY,NA,TRBV29-1
ASSDSESAGNGYT,TRBJ1-2,TRBV6-4
ASSLEGGPPSYEQY,TRBJ2-7,TRBV11-2
ASSLSGTGADYGYT,TRBJ1-2,TRBV11-1
ASTLRRGTSGYT,TRBJ1-2,TRBV6-6
ASSMMAGSPDTQY,TRBJ2-3,TRBV19
ASSLPGTSGSTGELF,TRBJ2-2,TRBV11-2
ASSWGEETDTQY,TRBJ2-3,TRBV5-4
ASSQGVAAPQY,TRBJ2-3,TRBV14
ASIGPSPGARAEAF,TRBJ1-1,TRBV28
ASSCIWTGYNSPLH,TRBJ1-6,TRBV11-2
ASSVDPSSGYEQY,TRBJ2-7,TRBV9
ASSHGTGANEKLF,TRBJ1-4,TRBV4-3
ASSPLWGGTEAF,TRBJ1-1,TRBV14
ASGRDRVPGELF,TRBJ2-2,TRBV7-2
ASSAGDSKNIQY,TRBJ2-4,TRBV11-3
ASNQGVGGTDTQY,TRBJ2-3,TRBV6-1
ASRGTGGKEKLF,TRBJ1-4,TRBV28
ASSFFEGANVLT,TRBJ2-6,TRBV5-1
ASSKTSGTDTQY,TRBJ2-3,TRBV21-1
AWMIQGRGNTGELF,TRBJ2-2,TRBV30
ASSPGIRQPQH,TRBJ1-5,TRBV6-5
ASSSISGAEQY,TRBJ2-7,TRBV11-1
ASGGQGDTGELF,TRBJ2-2,TRBV5-1
ASSALGGRDTGELF,TRBJ2-2,TRBV5-8
ASSDRREGQGEQF,TRBJ2-1,TRBV5-1
ASSQTGSPIYEQY,TRBJ2-7,TRBV27
ASSQPTRGEQY,TRBJ2-7,TRBV4-1
ASSKKGGSEAF,TRBJ1-1,TRBV7-2
ASSRVATEAF,TRBJ1-1,TRBV5-5
AITSPGLAGGDRSEQY,TRBJ2-7,TRBV10-3
ASSPRQGVNYEQY,TRBJ2-7,TRBV5-1
ASSQCFYRGRDTDTQY,TRBJ2-3,TRBV23-1